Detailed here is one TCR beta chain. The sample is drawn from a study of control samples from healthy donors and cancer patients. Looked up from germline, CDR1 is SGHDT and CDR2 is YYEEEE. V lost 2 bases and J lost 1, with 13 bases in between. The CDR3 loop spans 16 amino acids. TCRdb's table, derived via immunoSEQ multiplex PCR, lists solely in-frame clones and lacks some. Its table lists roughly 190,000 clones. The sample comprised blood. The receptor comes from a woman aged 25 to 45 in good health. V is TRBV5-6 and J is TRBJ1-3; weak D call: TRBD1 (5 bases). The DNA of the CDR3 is TGTGCCAGCAGCTTTGCCACGGGGGGTTCTGGAAACACCATATATTTT. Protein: CASSFATGGSGNTIYF.